This TCR beta chain originates from a study of OX40 agonist ivuxolimab in advanced cancers. Data came from immunoSEQ multiplex PCR; TCRdb stores just in-frame clones and leaves some out. This sample yields around 72,000 clones, of which 86% are seen a single time; 8% to 10% belongs to the top ten. Autoimmune disease history or systemic immunosuppression disqualified patients. The sequencing used CD4+ or CD8+ T cells sorted from blood, collected in a trial of the OX40 agonist ivuxolimab. This sequence was found in an adult with an advanced solid tumor such as melanoma, head and neck, liver or kidney cancer.

CDR3 amino acids: CASSASETGELFF. As DNA, the CDR3 is TGTGCCAGCAGTGCCTCGGAAACCGGGGAGCTGTTTTTT. The rearrangement links TRBV6-4 to TRBJ2-2; D not resolved. CDR1 MRHNA and CDR2 SNTAGT come from the germline V gene. The V and J ends lost 4 bases and 5 bases respectively, with 8 bases between them. The CDR3 is 13 residues long.